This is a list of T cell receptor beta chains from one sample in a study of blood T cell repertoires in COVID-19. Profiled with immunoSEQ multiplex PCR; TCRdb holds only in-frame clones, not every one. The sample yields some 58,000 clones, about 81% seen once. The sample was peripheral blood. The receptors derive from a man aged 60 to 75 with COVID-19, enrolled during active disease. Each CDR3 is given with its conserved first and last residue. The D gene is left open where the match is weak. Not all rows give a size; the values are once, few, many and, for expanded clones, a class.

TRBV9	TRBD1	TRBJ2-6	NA	CASSVRTGVSGANVLTF	TGTGCCAGCAGCGTAAGGACAGGCGTCTCTGGGGCCAACGTCCTGACTTTC
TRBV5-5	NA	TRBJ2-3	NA	CASSPGWRGTDTQYF	TGTGCCAGCAGCCCTGGATGGCGGGGCACAGATACGCAGTATTTT
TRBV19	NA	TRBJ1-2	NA	CASKAAGNYGYTF	TGTGCCAGTAAGGCGGCAGGGAACTATGGCTACACCTTC
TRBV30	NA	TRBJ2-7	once	CAWSVQGGSYEQYF	TGTGCCTGGAGTGTACAGGGCGGCTCCTACGAGCAGTACTTC
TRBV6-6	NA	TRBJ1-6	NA	CASSPGQTNNSPLHF	TGTGCCAGCTCCCCCGGACAGACCAATAATTCACCCCTCCACTTT
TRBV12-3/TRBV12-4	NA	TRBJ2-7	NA	CASRYGQSYEQYF	TGTGCCAGCAGGTACGGACAGTCCTACGAGCAGTACTTC
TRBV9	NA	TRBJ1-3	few	CASSVRTAADSGNTIYF	TGTGCCAGCAGCGTGAGGACAGCTGCCGACTCTGGAAACACCATATATTTT
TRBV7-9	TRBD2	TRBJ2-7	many	CASRKGLAEYEQYF	TGTGCCAGCAGGAAAGGACTAGCGGAATACGAGCAGTACTTC
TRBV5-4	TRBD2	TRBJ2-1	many	CASSPGGARNEQFF	TGTGCCAGCAGCCCGGGGGGAGCTCGGAATGAGCAGTTCTTC
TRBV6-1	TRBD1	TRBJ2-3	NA	CASSDNTGGTQYF	TGTGCCAGCAGTGACAATACAGGGGGTACGCAGTATTTT
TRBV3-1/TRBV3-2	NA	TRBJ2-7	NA	CASSHALTRREQYF	TGTGCCAGCAGCCATGCCTTGACTCGCCGGGAGCAGTACTTC
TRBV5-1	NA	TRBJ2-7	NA	CASSLTGAYEQYF	TGCGCCAGCAGCTTAACAGGAGCCTACGAGCAGTACTTC
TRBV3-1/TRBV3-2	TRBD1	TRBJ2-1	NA	CASSRGQGWFF	TGTGCCAGCAGCCGCGGACAGGGGTGGTTCTTC
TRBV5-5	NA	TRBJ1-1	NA	CASTRNGAQHLNTEAFF	TGTGCCAGCACGCGGAACGGCGCCCAACACTTGAACACTGAAGCTTTCTTT
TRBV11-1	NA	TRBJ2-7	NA	CASSPLEYGSSYEQYF	TGTGCCAGCAGCCCTCTGGAATACGGGAGCTCCTACGAGCAGTACTTC
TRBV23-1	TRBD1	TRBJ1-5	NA	CASSPMACRGLMWDQPQHF	TGCGCCAGCAGTCCCATGGCGTGCAGGGGGCTCATGTGGGATCAGCCCCAGCATTTT
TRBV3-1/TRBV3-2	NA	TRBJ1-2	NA	CASSQESQLYGYTF	TGTGCCAGCAGCCAAGAGTCACAGCTCTATGGCTACACCTTC
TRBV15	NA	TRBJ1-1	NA	CATSRDLAGNTEAFF	TGTGCCACCAGCAGAGATCTAGCGGGGAACACTGAAGCTTTCTTT
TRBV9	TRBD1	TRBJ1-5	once	CASSTDRGDQPQHF	TGTGCCAGCAGCACCGACAGGGGTGATCAGCCCCAGCATTTT
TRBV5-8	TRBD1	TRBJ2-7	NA	CASSLRAGTGPSEQYF	TGTGCCAGCAGCTTGCGAGCCGGGACAGGTCCTAGCGAGCAGTACTTC
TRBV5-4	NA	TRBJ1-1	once	CASSLPLNTEAFF	TGTGCCAGCAGCTTGCCCCTAAACACTGAAGCTTTCTTT
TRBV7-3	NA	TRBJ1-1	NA	CASSLTPRTEAFF	TGTGCCAGCAGCCTTACGCCGAGGACTGAAGCTTTCTTT
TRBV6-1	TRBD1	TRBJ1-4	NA	CASSEARTGLTATNEKLFF	TGTGCCAGCAGTGAAGCCCGGACAGGGCTTACCGCAACTAATGAAAAACTGTTTTTT
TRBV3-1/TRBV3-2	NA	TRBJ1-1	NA	CASSQDVGIQEAFF	TGTGCCAGCAGCCAAGATGTTGGAATACAGGAAGCTTTCTTT
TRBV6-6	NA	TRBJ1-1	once	CASSYSQMNTEAFF	TGTGCCAGCAGTTACTCACAGATGAACACTGAAGCTTTCTTT
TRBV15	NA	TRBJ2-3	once	CATTLKGERTDTQYF	TGTGCCACCACCCTGAAGGGGGAAAGGACAGATACGCAGTATTTT
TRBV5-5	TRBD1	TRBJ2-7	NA	CASSSEQGTGYYEQYF	TGTGCCAGCAGCTCGGAACAGGGGACAGGGTACTACGAGCAGTACTTC
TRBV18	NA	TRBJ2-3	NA	CASSPGVAFTDTQYF	TGTGCCAGCTCACCAGGAGTAGCTTTCACAGATACGCAGTATTTT
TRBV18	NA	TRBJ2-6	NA	CASSPIGSGANVLTF	TGTGCCAGCTCACCGATCGGTTCTGGGGCCAACGTCCTGACTTTC
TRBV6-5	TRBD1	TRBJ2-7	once	CASSQPDRYEQYF	TGTGCCAGCAGTCAACCGGACAGGTACGAGCAGTACTTC
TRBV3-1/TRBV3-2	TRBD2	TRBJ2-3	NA	CASSFLAGDWTDTQYF	TGTGCCAGCAGCTTCCTAGCGGGAGATTGGACAGATACGCAGTATTTT
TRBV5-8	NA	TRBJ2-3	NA	CASVLARGTSTDTQYF	TGTGCCAGCGTCCTAGCTCGGGGGACTAGCACAGATACGCAGTATTTT
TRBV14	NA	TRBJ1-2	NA	CASSQGWGSTNYGYTF	TGTGCCAGCAGCCAAGGGTGGGGCAGTACTAACTATGGCTACACCTTC
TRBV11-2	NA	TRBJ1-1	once	CASSFGPAMNTEAFF	TGTGCCAGCAGCTTCGGTCCCGCTATGAACACTGAAGCTTTCTTT
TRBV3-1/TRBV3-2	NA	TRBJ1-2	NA	CASSQGLSQSGGYTF	TGTGCCAGCAGCCAAGGCCTCTCTCAGTCAGGAGGCTACACCTTC
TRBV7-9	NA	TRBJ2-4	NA	CASSLGGQAGRNIQYF	TGTGCCAGCAGCTTAGGCGGACAGGCCGGGAGAAACATTCAGTACTTC
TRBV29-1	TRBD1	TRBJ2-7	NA	CSVVGQDEQYF	TGCAGCGTTGTGGGACAGGACGAGCAGTACTTC
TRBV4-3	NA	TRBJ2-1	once	CASSQDSTNSYNEQFF	TGCGCCAGCAGCCAAGATTCAACTAACTCCTACAATGAGCAGTTCTTC
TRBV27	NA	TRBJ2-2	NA	CASRSEVVLGELFF	TGTGCCAGCAGGTCAGAAGTCGTATTGGGGGAGCTGTTTTTT
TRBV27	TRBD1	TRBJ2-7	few	CASSSQGAYEQYF	TGTGCCAGCAGTTCACAGGGGGCCTACGAGCAGTACTTC
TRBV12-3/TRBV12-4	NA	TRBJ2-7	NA	CAIRRRGHEQYF	TGTGCCATCCGTCGCAGGGGCCACGAGCAGTACTTC
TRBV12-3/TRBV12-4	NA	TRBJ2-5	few	CASSLEGRETQYF	TGTGCCAGCAGTTTGGAGGGCCGGGAGACCCAGTACTTC
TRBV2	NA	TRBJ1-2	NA	CASSLGQVNYGYTF	TGTGCCAGCAGTTTGGGGCAGGTGAACTATGGCTACACCTTC
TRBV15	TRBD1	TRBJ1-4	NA	CATSGSRDRVF	TGTGCCACCAGCGGAAGCCGGGACAGGGTTTTT
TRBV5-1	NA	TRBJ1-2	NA	CASSLAWGTSQGYTF	TGCGCCAGCAGCTTGGCATGGGGGACATCTCAAGGCTACACCTTC
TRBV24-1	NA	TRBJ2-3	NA	CATSDGYLGSSTDTQYF	TGTGCCACCAGTGATGGGTACCTAGGCTCTAGCACAGATACGCAGTATTTT
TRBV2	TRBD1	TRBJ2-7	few	CAGRIGGSYEQYF	TGTGCCGGAAGGATAGGGGGCAGCTACGAGCAGTACTTC
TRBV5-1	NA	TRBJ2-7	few	CASSLAAGWNEQYF	TGCGCCAGCAGCTTGGCGGCAGGGTGGAACGAGCAGTACTTC
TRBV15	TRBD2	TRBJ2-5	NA	CATSRGLAGGETQYF	TGTGCCACCAGCAGAGGTCTAGCGGGGGGGGAGACCCAGTACTTC
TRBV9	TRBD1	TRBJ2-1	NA	CASSVEGDRSSYNEQFF	TGTGCCAGCAGCGTAGAGGGGGACAGGAGCTCCTACAATGAGCAGTTCTTC
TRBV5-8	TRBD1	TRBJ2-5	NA	CASSHRDSHQETQYF	TGTGCCAGCAGCCATCGGGACAGCCACCAAGAGACCCAGTACTTC
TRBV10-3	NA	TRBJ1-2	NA	CAISESPEPNYGYTF	TGTGCCATCAGTGAGTCCCCAGAACCTAACTATGGCTACACCTTC